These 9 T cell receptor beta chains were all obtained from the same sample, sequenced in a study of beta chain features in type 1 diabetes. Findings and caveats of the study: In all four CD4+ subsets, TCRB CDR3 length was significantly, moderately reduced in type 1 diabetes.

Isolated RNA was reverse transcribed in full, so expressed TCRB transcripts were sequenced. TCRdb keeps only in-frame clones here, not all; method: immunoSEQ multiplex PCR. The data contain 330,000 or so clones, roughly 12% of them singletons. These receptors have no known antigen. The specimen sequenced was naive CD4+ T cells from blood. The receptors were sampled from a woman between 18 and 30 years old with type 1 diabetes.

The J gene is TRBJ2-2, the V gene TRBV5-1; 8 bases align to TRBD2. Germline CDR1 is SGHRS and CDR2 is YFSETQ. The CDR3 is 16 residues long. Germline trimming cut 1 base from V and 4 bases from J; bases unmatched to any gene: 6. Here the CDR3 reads CASSLKAGGRTGELFF. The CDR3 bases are TGCGCCAGCAGCTTGAAGGCGGGAGGTCGCACCGGGGAGCTGTTTTTT.

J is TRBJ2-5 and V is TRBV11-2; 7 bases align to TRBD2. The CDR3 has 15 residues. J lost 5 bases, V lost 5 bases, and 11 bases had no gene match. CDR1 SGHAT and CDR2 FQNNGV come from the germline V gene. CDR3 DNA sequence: TGTGCCAGCAGCCTAATGGGGAGGGTTGGCGAGACCCAGTACTTC. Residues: CASSLMGRVGETQYF.

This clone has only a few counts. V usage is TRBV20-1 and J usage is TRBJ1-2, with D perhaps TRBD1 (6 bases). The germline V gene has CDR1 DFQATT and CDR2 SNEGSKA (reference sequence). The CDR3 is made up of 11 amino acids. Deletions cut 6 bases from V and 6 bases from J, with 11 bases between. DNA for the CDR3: TGCAGTGCCAGGACAGAAGATGGCTACACCTTC. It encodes CSARTEDGYTF.

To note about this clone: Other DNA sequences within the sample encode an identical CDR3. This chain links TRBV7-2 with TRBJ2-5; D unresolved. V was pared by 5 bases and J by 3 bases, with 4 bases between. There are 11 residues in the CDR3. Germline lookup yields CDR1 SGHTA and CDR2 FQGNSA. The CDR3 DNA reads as TGTGCCAGCAGCCCAAAAGAGACCCAGTACTTC. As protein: CASSPKETQYF.

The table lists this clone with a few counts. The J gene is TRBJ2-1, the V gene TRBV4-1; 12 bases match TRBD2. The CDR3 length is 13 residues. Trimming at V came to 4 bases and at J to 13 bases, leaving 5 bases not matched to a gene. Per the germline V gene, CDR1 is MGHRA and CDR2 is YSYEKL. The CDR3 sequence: CASSRGLAGTQFF. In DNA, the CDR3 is TGCGCCAGCAGCCGCGGACTAGCGGGGACTCAGTTCTTC.

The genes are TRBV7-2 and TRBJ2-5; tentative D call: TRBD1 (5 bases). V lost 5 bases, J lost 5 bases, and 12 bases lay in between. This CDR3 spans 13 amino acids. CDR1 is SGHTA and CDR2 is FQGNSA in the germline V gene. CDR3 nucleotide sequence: TGTGCCAGCAGCCAGAACGCAGGGGAGACCCAGTACTTC. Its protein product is CASSQNAGETQYF.

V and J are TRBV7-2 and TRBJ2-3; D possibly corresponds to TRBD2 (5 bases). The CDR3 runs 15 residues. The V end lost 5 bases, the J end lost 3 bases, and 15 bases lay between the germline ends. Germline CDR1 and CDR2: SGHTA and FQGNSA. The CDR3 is CASSALALDTDTQYF. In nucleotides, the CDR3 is TGTGCCAGCAGCGCCTTAGCGTTGGATACAGATACGCAGTATTTT.

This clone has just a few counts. CDR3 in DNA: TGTGCCAGCAGCCAAACAGGGGATCAGCCCCAGCATTTT. Protein: CASSQTGDQPQHF. V and J are TRBV14 and TRBJ1-5, with 7 bases that match TRBD1. Looked up from germline, CDR1 is SGHDN and CDR2 is FVKESK. The CDR3 has 13 residues. V gave up 2 bases and J gave up 5 bases; unmatched junction bases: 0.

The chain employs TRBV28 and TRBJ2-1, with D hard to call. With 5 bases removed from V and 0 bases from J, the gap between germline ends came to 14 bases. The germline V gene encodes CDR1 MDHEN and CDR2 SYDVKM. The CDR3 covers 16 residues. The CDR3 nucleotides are TGTGCCAGCAGTCCAAGCGCCCTGAGCTCCTACAATGAGCAGTTCTTC. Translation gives CASSPSALSSYNEQFF.